Below, one T cell receptor beta chain is given with its context. Its cognate antigen is unknown. The data were taken from a study of cytomegalovirus exposure and HLA in healthy donors. Study in general: The 130 or so validation repertoires used a platform that matched the one used for the 600 to 700 first-cohort repertoires, as a later analysis reported. General study results and limits: In vitro assays verified that three CMV-associated chains recognized CMV antigens specifically. First-cohort TCR clusters tended to co-occur in the 120 or so validation repertoires, a later analysis found. The classifier, whose performance was assessed in both the original and validation cohorts, reportedly diagnosed cytomegalovirus status with high specificity and sensitivity.

Measured with immunoSEQ multiplex PCR; TCRdb has only the in-frame clones, and not every one. The data show 250,000 to 400,000 clones, 88% seen once. The CDR3 runs 19 residues. Trimming at V came to 1 base and at J to 0 bases, leaving 10 bases not matched to a gene. Germline CDR1 MGHRA, CDR2 YSYEKL. This receptor was obtained from a man younger than 45 in good health and CMV-seronegative. The chain joins TRBV4-1 to TRBJ2-1, with 9 bases identical to TRBD2. The sequencing input was PBMCs. CDR3 nucleotide sequence: TGCGCCAGCAGCCAAGGGCTAGCGGGGAAGTCGAGCTCCTACAATGAGCAGTTCTTC. This gives the protein CASSQGLAGKSSSYNEQFF.